The next 26 T cell receptor beta chains were all read from a single sample in a study of human T cells and chemical hapten exposure. MiXCR, applied by TCRdb to the RACE reads, yields one record per CDR3 protein. The repertoire holds approximately 32,000 distinct CDR3 sequences, with around 12% as singletons. Time point noted: pre-sensitization, week 0. As for treatment: therapeutic diphenylcyclopropenone sensitization with weekly scalp DPC. The study extracted total RNA from unfractionated whole blood. Sequencing was performed on whole blood, taken in connection with sensitization to the hapten diphenylcyclopropenone (DPC). These TCRs come from a woman aged 40 to 55 with alopecia areata. Some clones in this sample may be carry-over from other donors' samples.

This clonotype appeared a few times. V is TRBV7-9 and J is TRBJ2-2, with D perhaps matching TRBD1 (8 bases). The CDR3 contains 18 residues. V lost 1 base and J lost 4, with 19 bases in between. Germline lookup yields CDR1 SEHNR and CDR2 FQNEAQ (reference sequence). CDR3 nucleotide sequence: TGTGCCAGCAGCTTAGGCTCCTGGACAGGGAGGGGCACCGGGGAGCTGTTTTTT. Translation: CASSLGSWTGRGTGELFF.

The chain is built from TRBV7-9 and TRBJ2-7; unclear D gene. Germline CDR1 SEHNR, CDR2 FQNEAQ (reference sequence). V was pared by 5 bases and J by 7 bases, with 15 bases between. CDR3 length equals 13 residues. CDR3 nucleotide sequence: TGTGCCAGCAGCGGAAAAGGAGAAGGAGAGCAGTACTTC. Protein product: CASSGKGEGEQYF.

This rearrangement joins TRBV6-6 to TRBJ2-2, with D hard to call. The CDR3 is made up of 12 amino acids. V gave up 6 bases and J gave up 2 bases, with 4 bases separating them. Per germline, CDR1 MNHNY and CDR2 SVGAGI (reference sequence). CDR3 nucleotides: TGTGCCAGCAGCCAAAACACCGGGGAGCTGTTTTTT. Protein sequence: CASSQNTGELFF.

This clonotype was counted a few times. The V call is TRBV7-2, the J call TRBJ2-3; D is unresolved. V gave up 5 bases and J gave up 0 bases, with 33 bases separating them. The length of the CDR3 is 22 residues. Per the germline V gene, CDR1 is SGHTA and CDR2 is FQGNSA. CDR3 DNA sequence: TGTGCCAGCAGCCTCACGGGTGCCAGCAGCTTAGACGCGGCTGTTAGCACAGATACGCAGTATTTT. This encodes CASSLTGASSLDAAVSTDTQYF.

This clonotype was seen only a few times. CDR3 sequence (DNA): TGTGCCAGCAGCTTGCCCGGACGTGGTCAGCCCCAGCATTTT. Translating gives CASSLPGRGQPQHF. The genes are TRBV5-5 and TRBJ1-5; the D is unclear. The V end lost 1 base, the J end lost 6 bases, and 11 bases lay between the germline ends. This CDR3 is built from 14 residues. Looked up from germline, CDR1 is SGHKS and CDR2 is YYEKEE (reference sequence).

At least ten counts were recorded for this clonotype. This chain uses TRBV19 with TRBJ2-7, with a tentative D call TRBD1 (6 bases). The CDR3 runs 13 residues. From germline, CDR1 is LNHDA and CDR2 SQIVND (reference sequence). Trimming took 5 bases from V and 3 from J, leaving 11 bases between them. CDR3 sequence (DNA): TGTGCCAGTAGTCGTCGACAGGTCTACGAGCAGTACTTC. Residues: CASSRRQVYEQYF.

The chain joins TRBV5-1 to TRBJ2-5; 12 positions agree with TRBD2. V dropped 4 bases and J dropped 4; count of bases not matched to a gene: 2. The CDR3 is made up of 14 amino acids. CDR1 is SGHRS, CDR2 YFSETQ, per germline. The CDR3 reads CASSKLAGGETQYF. The CDR3 DNA reads as TGCGCCAGCAGCAAACTAGCGGGAGGAGAGACCCAGTACTTC. The full variable domain, with the rest looked up from reference TRBV5-1 and TRBJ2-5, is KAGVTQTPRYLIKTRGQQVTLSCSPISGHRSVSWYQQTPGQGLQFLFEYFSETQRNKGNFPGRFSGRQFSNSRSEMNVSTLELGDSALYLCASSKLAGGETQYFGPGTRLLVL.

This clonotype was counted a few times. V is TRBV6-2 or TRBV6-3 and J is TRBJ1-1, with TRBD1 matching 7 bases. The V gene's germline CDR1 is MNHEY and CDR2 SVGEGT. The CDR3 consists of 14 residues. Trimming at V came to 6 bases and at J to 4 bases, leaving 8 bases not matched to a gene. The CDR3 loop is CASRPNRGSTEAFF. CDR3 DNA: TGTGCCAGCAGGCCAAACAGGGGAAGCACTGAAGCTTTCTTT.

This clonotype came up a few times. The chain is built from TRBV6-2 or TRBV6-3 and TRBJ1-1; D remains unclear. CDR1 MNHEY and CDR2 SVGEGT come from the germline V gene. With 6 bases removed from V and 8 bases from J, the gap between germline ends came to 19 bases. This CDR3 has 14 residues. The CDR3 reads CASSLQELGFEAFF. The CDR3 nucleotides read TGTGCCAGCAGCCTTCAGGAGTTGGGGTTCGAAGCTTTCTTT.

This clonotype appeared many times. The chain employs TRBV30 and TRBJ2-3, with D possibly TRBD2 on 6 matching bases. Trimming pared 0 bases from V and 2 bases from J, leaving 12 bases between. Germline-derived CDR1 and CDR2 are GTSNPN and SVGIG (reference sequence). This CDR3 is 15 amino acids long. The CDR3 bases are TGTGCCTGGAGTGTGTTAGCGGCCTCCACAGATACGCAGTATTTT. Its protein is CAWSVLAASTDTQYF. The whole variable domain, filled in from reference TRBV30 and TRBJ2-3, reads SQTIHQWPATLVQPVGSPLSLECTVEGTSNPNLYWYRQAAGRGLQLLFYSVGIGQISSEVPQNLSASRPQDRQFILSSKKLLLSDSGFYLCAWSVLAASTDTQYFGPGTRLTVL.

In its sample, this clonotype was seen many times. V and J are TRBV28 and TRBJ2-6, with D possibly called TRBD1 or TRBD2 (5 bases each). Germline V gene lookup returns CDR1 MDHEN and CDR2 SYDVKM. This CDR3 region has 16 residues. Trimming removed 6 bases from V and 0 bases from J, with 12 bases in between. The CDR3 DNA follows: TGTGCCAGCAGCCCTGGGGACGTCTCTGGGGCCAACGTCCTGACTTTC. This encodes CASSPGDVSGANVLTF.

There are many counts of this clonotype. V is TRBV29-1 and J is TRBJ1-2; D might be TRBD1 (5 bases). The CDR3 is 12 residues long. CDR1 is SQVTM, CDR2 ANQGSEA, per germline. V was clipped by 3 bases and J by 8 bases, with 13 bases between them. The CDR3 loop reads CSVDRGSGGYTF. The CDR3 DNA reads as TGCAGCGTTGATCGGGGCAGTGGCGGCTACACCTTC.

CDR3 residues: CASSQGPNTGELFF. CDR3 bases: TGTGCCAGCAGCCAGGGTCCCAACACCGGGGAGCTGTTTTTT. The gene calls are TRBV9 and TRBJ2-2; D possibly corresponds to TRBD1 (5 bases). The CDR3 sequence is 14 residues long. Between the trimmed V and J ends, which lost 4 bases and 2 bases, there was a span of 9 bases. Germline V CDR1 and CDR2: SGDLS, YYNGEE. The full variable domain, rest sourced from reference TRBV9 and TRBJ2-2, is DSGVTQTPKHLITATGQRVTLRCSPRSGDLSVYWYQQSLDQGLQFLIQYYNGEERAKGNILERFSAQQFPDLHSELNLSSLELGDSALYFCASSQGPNTGELFFGEGSRLTVL.

Sample share makes this clonotype medium-sized. The V gene is TRBV9, the J gene TRBJ2-3; D is uncertain. Germline values: CDR1 SGDLS, CDR2 YYNGEE. The CDR3 spans 20 residues. Trimming removed 0 bases at V and 0 bases at J, with 23 bases between. CDR3 amino acids: CASSVGSYELYHPSTDTQYF. The DNA of the CDR3 is TGTGCCAGCAGCGTAGGTAGCTATGAGTTATACCACCCTAGCACAGATACGCAGTATTTT.

The sample holds many counts of this clonotype. The gene calls are TRBV12-5 and TRBJ2-1, with a possible D match to TRBD2 (5 bases). V was clipped by 6 bases and J by 1 base, with 22 bases between them. Germline V lookup: CDR1 LGHNT, CDR2 FRNRAP. This CDR3 region has 18 residues. CDR3 loop: CASGPLLSRAESYNEQFF. The CDR3 DNA sequence: TGTGCTAGTGGGCCCTTATTGAGTCGAGCGGAGTCCTACAATGAGCAGTTCTTC.

The chain combines TRBV2 with TRBJ1-6; TRBD1 matches at 7 bases. CDR1 is SNHLY and CDR2 is FYNNEI in the germline V gene. This CDR3 is 14 amino acids long. With V trimmed by 6 bases and J by 5 bases, 4 bases remained unmatched. The CDR3 DNA reads as TGTGCCAGCAGCCTAGGACAGGATAATTCACCCCTCCACTTT. It translates to CASSLGQDNSPLHF.

This clonotype occurred many times. The J gene is TRBJ2-7, the V gene TRBV7-9; D unclear. Looked up from germline, CDR1 is SEHNR and CDR2 is FQNEAQ (reference sequence). The CDR3 extends over 14 amino acids. The V and J ends lost 5 bases and 1 base respectively, with 12 bases between them. The CDR3 region is CASSTLGPSYEQYF. CDR3 in DNA: TGTGCCAGCAGCACTCTAGGGCCATCCTACGAGCAGTACTTC.

This clonotype came up a few times. The rearrangement uses TRBV6-5 and TRBJ2-3, with 8 bases identical to TRBD2. CDR1 and CDR2 from the germline V gene are MNHEY and SVGAGI. The CDR3 loop spans 16 amino acids. V lost 6 bases and J lost 6; bases outside the gene matches: 14. CDR3 protein: CASRQNPRSGADTQYF. DNA for the CDR3: TGTGCCAGCAGGCAAAACCCTCGTAGCGGGGCGGATACGCAGTATTTT.

This clonotype was picked up many times. This chain links TRBV4-3 with TRBJ2-7; 10 nucleotides match TRBD1. Per germline, CDR1 LGHNA and CDR2 YSLEER. The V gene end was trimmed by 0 bases and the J gene end by 4 bases; junction bases not matched to a gene: 0. The CDR3 contains 14 residues. The CDR3 bases are TGCGCCAGCAGCCAAGAGGGACAGGGGTACGAGCAGTACTTC. It codes for CASSQEGQGYEQYF.

This clonotype showed up many times. V usage is TRBV3-1 and J usage is TRBJ1-5; 9 bases match TRBD1. Germline CDR1 LGHDT, CDR2 YNNKEL (reference sequence). V shed 1 base and J 8 bases; nucleotides not matched to a gene: 12. The CDR3 length is 17 residues. The CDR3 reads CASSQGPGQGEGKPQHF. CDR3 DNA sequence: TGTGCCAGCAGCCAAGGTCCGGGACAGGGAGAGGGGAAGCCCCAGCATTTT.

This clonotype was seen a handful of times. The chain recombines TRBV4-1 with TRBJ2-7; either TRBD1 or TRBD2 may supply D (6 bases each). The germline V gene encodes CDR1 MGHRA and CDR2 YSYEKL. Trimming took off 2 bases at V and 2 bases at J, with 13 bases between the two ends. This CDR3 contains 15 residues. The CDR3 sequence: CASSQNGGPAYEQYF. In nucleotides, the CDR3 is TGCGCCAGCAGCCAAAACGGGGGCCCGGCCTACGAGCAGTACTTC.

This clonotype was observed many times. V and J are TRBV20-1 and TRBJ2-7, with 14 positions matching TRBD2. The length of the CDR3 is 15 residues. J was trimmed by 2 bases and V by 5 bases; bases with no gene match: 5. In germline, CDR1 is DFQATT, CDR2 SNEGSKA (reference sequence). CDR3 nucleotide sequence: TGCAGTGCTTCCGGGACTAGCGGGAGTCCCTACGAGCAGTACTTC. Amino acids: CSASGTSGSPYEQYF.

The V call is TRBV6-6, the J call TRBJ2-4; D unresolved. CDR3 size: 13 residues. Germline CDR1 MNHNY, CDR2 SVGAGI (reference sequence). Trimming pared 7 bases from V and 0 bases from J, leaving 7 bases between. The CDR3: CASTELAKNIQYF. For the CDR3, the DNA is TGTGCCAGCACCGAACTAGCCAAAAACATTCAGTACTTC.

This clonotype was seen repeatedly, ten times or more. The chain recombines TRBV7-2 with TRBJ1-3; TRBD1 is a possible D gene (5 bases). The CDR3 loop spans 12 amino acids. Germline loops: CDR1 SGHTA, CDR2 FQGNSA. V was pared by 5 bases and J by 6 bases, with 8 bases between. The CDR3 nucleotides are TGTGCCAGCAGCGCACAGGAAAACACCATATATTTT. Translation: CASSAQENTIYF. Full variable domain (missing parts from reference TRBV7-2 and TRBJ1-3): GAGVSQSPSNKVTEKGKDVELRCDPISGHTALYWYRQSLGQGLEFLIYFQGNSAPDKSGLPSDRFSAERTGGSVSTLTIQRTQQEDSAVYLCASSAQENTIYFGEGSWLTVV.

Ten or more counts support this clonotype. The chain employs TRBV20-1 and TRBJ2-1, with TRBD2 identical over 7 bases. The CDR3 is made up of 15 amino acids. V lost 6 bases, J lost 4 bases, and 12 bases stayed unmatched. Looked up from germline, CDR1 is DFQATT and CDR2 is SNEGSKA (reference sequence). CDR3 sequence (DNA): TGCAGTGCCAGGATGGGGCGGGGGTTATACAATGAGCAGTTCTTC. This sequence encodes CSARMGRGLYNEQFF.

DNA for the CDR3: TGCAGCGTTGAGGAGCATACTTTCGGCTACACCTTC. It is translated as CSVEEHTFGYTF. V gene TRBV29-1 combines with J gene TRBJ1-2; D unclear. The CDR3 has 12 amino acids. CDR1 is SQVTM, CDR2 ANQGSEA, per germline. Trimming cost V 3 bases and J 8 bases, with 13 bases left between them.